A single sample gave rise to the 21 T cell receptor beta chains below, sequenced in a study of glioma-infiltrating T cells after dendritic cell vaccination. Profiling relied on immunoSEQ multiplex PCR, and the TCRdb table lists in-frame clones only, not all of them. This table holds tens of thousands of clones, roughly 87% found once. The sample in question was blood, obtained before dendritic cell vaccination. These TCRs come from a human donor with glioblastoma.

The chain joins TRBV11-2 to TRBJ1-1, with 7 positions matching TRBD1. Germline CDR1 and CDR2: SGHAT and FQNNGV. CDR3 length equals 14 residues. Losses at the gene ends were 2 bases for V and 5 bases for J; bases not matched to a gene: 5. CDR3 bases: TGTGCCAGCAGCTTAAGGGGGCCAGGGACTGAAGCTTTCTTT. Translated: CASSLRGPGTEAFF.

This rearrangement joins TRBV10-3 to TRBJ2-5; the match to TRBD1 covers 8 bases. The V gene end was trimmed by 6 bases and the J gene end by 3 bases; junction bases not matched to a gene: 0. Germline CDR1 ENHRY, CDR2 SYGVKD. CDR3 length equals 12 residues. CDR3 amino acids: CAIRDREETQYF. The CDR3 DNA sequence: TGTGCCATCAGGGACAGGGAAGAGACCCAGTACTTC.

This clone was detected ten times or more. The rearrangement links TRBV6-1 to TRBJ1-4; a weak D match, TRBD1 (6 bases). The CDR3 has 14 amino acids. Germline V gene data show CDR1 as MNHNS and CDR2 as SASEGT. Trimming left V 7 bases short and J 7 bases short, with 16 bases between. The CDR3 spells CASTNGGGPEKLFF. CDR3 DNA: TGTGCCAGCACCAACGGGGGGGGCCCTGAAAAACTGTTTTTT.

J is TRBJ2-7 and V is TRBV6-1; tentatively, D is TRBD2 (6 bases). Germline CDR1 MNHNS, CDR2 SASEGT. The CDR3 length is 15 residues. The ends were cut back, 2 bases at V and 6 bases at J, with 17 bases in the middle. The DNA of the CDR3 is TGTGCCAGCAGTGAAATGTGGACTATCCTCCGCGAGCAGTACTTC. As protein: CASSEMWTILREQYF.

The V gene is TRBV6-7, the J gene TRBJ1-4; TRBD1 aligns across 7 bases. TRBV6-7 is an ORF, and what it does is uncertain. With 4 bases clipped from V and 0 bases from J, the junction kept 11 bases outside the gene matches. The CDR3 covers 18 residues. For the CDR3, the DNA is TGTGCCAGCAGTTCCCCACCGGGACAGAACGCAACTAATGAAAAACTGTTTTTT. This translates into CASSSPPGQNATNEKLFF.

The chain links TRBV6-5 to TRBJ1-3, with TRBD1 as a possible D gene (6 bases). Germline V lookup: CDR1 MNHEY, CDR2 SVGAGI. V lost 0 bases and J lost 8, with 17 bases in between. This CDR3 spans 16 amino acids. The CDR3 coding sequence is TGTGCCAGCAGTTACTCGGGCAGGGGATATAGGGACACCATATATTTT. Protein product: CASSYSGRGYRDTIYF.

For the CDR3, the DNA is TGTGCCAGCACCGAACGTATACCCAGGGATGGCTACACCTTC. This codes for CASTERIPRDGYTF. The rearrangement links TRBV7-2 to TRBJ1-2; D may be TRBD1 (5 bases). Between the trimmed V and J ends, which lost 7 bases and 6 bases, there was a span of 18 bases. There are 14 residues in the CDR3. The germline gives CDR1 SGHTA, CDR2 FQGNSA.

J is TRBJ1-1 and V is TRBV13, with TRBD1 as a possible D gene (5 bases). The germline gives CDR1 PRHDT, CDR2 FYEKMQ (reference sequence). CDR3 length: 14 amino acids. The V gene lost 5 bases and the J gene lost 4 bases, with 14 bases spanning the gap. The CDR3 loop is CASSPGGRGTEAFF. Written as DNA, the CDR3 is TGTGCCAGCAGCCCCGGGGGAAGAGGCACTGAAGCTTTCTTT.

V is TRBV5-4 and J is TRBJ1-1; D gene uncertain. Germline CDR1 and CDR2: SGHNT and YYREEE (reference sequence). Trimming stripped 3 bases from V and 1 base from J, with 10 bases between. The CDR3 extends over 14 amino acids. Written as DNA, the CDR3 is TGTGCCAGCAGCTCCGGGGAACCGAACACTGAAGCTTTCTTT. It specifies CASSSGEPNTEAFF.

The V gene is TRBV14, the J gene TRBJ1-1; 8 bases agree with TRBD1. Germline V lookup: CDR1 SGHDN, CDR2 FVKESK. V lost 4 bases to trimming and J lost 4 bases; unmatched junction nucleotides: 5. The CDR3 has 14 residues. In nucleotides, the CDR3 is TGTGCCAGCAGCCCACAGGGGGGTATCACTGAAGCTTTCTTT. Its translation is CASSPQGGITEAFF.

The rearrangement joins TRBV28 to TRBJ1-3; a weak D match, TRBD1 (6 bases). The CDR3 consists of 17 residues. Germline V gene lookup returns CDR1 MDHEN and CDR2 SYDVKM. The V end was cut by 3 bases, the J end by 0 bases, with 15 bases between. Here the CDR3 DNA reads TGTGCCAGCAGTTTGCCTATACAGGGAGCCTCTGGAAACACCATATATTTT. Amino acids: CASSLPIQGASGNTIYF.

The chain has TRBV5-6 and TRBJ1-2, with D perhaps TRBD1 (5 bases). From germline, CDR1 is SGHDT and CDR2 YYEEEE. V was trimmed by 6 bases and J by 2 bases, leaving 11 bases between them. This CDR3 is built from 13 residues. In nucleotides, the CDR3 is TGTGCCAGCATCCTTCAGGGAAACTATGGCTACACCTTC. This encodes CASILQGNYGYTF.

The chain has TRBV7-2 and TRBJ2-4; tentative D call: TRBD2 (5 bases). This CDR3 is built from 15 residues. V gave up 1 base and J gave up 15 bases, with 22 bases separating them. Germline-derived CDR1 and CDR2 are SGHTA and FQGNSA. CDR3 loop: CASSLVFGEGPMRYF. The CDR3 bases are TGTGCCAGCAGCTTAGTTTTTGGCGAGGGCCCGATGAGGTACTTC. Supplemented by reference TRBV7-2 and TRBJ2-4, the full variable domain reads GAGVSQSPSNKVTEKGKDVELRCDPISGHTALYWYRQSLGQGLEFLIYFQGNSAPDKSGLPSDRFSAERTGGSVSTLTIQRTQQEDSAVYLCASSLVFGEGPMRYFGAGTRLSVL.

This chain connects TRBV19 to TRBJ2-1, with 8 bases lining up with TRBD1. The V gene end was trimmed by 5 bases and the J gene end by 0 bases; junction bases not matched to a gene: 3. The CDR3 covers 15 residues. Germline CDR1 reads LNHDA; CDR2 reads SQIVND (reference sequence). CDR3 residues: CASSRQGSSYNEQFF. CDR3 DNA: TGTGCCAGTAGTCGACAGGGGAGCTCCTACAATGAGCAGTTCTTC.

The chain employs TRBV5-1 and TRBJ2-3, with 12 bases that match TRBD2. Germline V gene lookup returns CDR1 SGHRS and CDR2 YFSETQ. V was clipped by 8 bases and J by 5 bases; unmatched bases: 9. CDR3 length: 15 residues. As DNA, the CDR3 is TGCGCCAGTACCCTAGCGGGGGGGTTTTTAGATACGCAGTATTTT. Translating gives CASTLAGGFLDTQYF.

The chain joins TRBV9 to TRBJ2-7; 10 nucleotides line up with TRBD2. CDR1 is SGDLS and CDR2 is YYNGEE in the germline V gene. This CDR3 has 13 residues. V gave up 2 bases and J gave up 7 bases; unmatched junction bases: 3. CDR3 nucleotides: TGTGCCAGCAGCGTCCAGCGGGGGGGAGAGCAGTACTTC. Its translation: CASSVQRGGEQYF.

A single count supports this clone. The chain carries TRBV2 and TRBJ2-7, with D uncertain. This CDR3 is 18 amino acids long. Germline V gene sequence: CDR1 SNHLY, CDR2 FYNNEI. V gave up 0 bases and J gave up 3 bases, with 21 bases separating them. CDR3 loop: CASSEAANDIFILYEQYF. The CDR3 region has the DNA TGTGCCAGCAGTGAAGCCGCAAACGACATATTCATCCTCTACGAGCAGTACTTC.

The chain links TRBV19 to TRBJ2-3; TRBD2 aligns across 14 bases. This CDR3 contains 17 residues. Germline V gene sequence: CDR1 LNHDA, CDR2 SQIVND (reference sequence). J gave up 5 bases and V 5 bases, and 9 bases lay outside the gene matches. Here the CDR3 reads CASSGRTSGGWRDTQYF. In DNA, the CDR3 is TGTGCCAGTAGTGGGAGGACTAGCGGGGGGTGGAGAGATACGCAGTATTTT.

This clone was observed a single time. The chain couples TRBV7-3 to TRBJ1-1, with TRBD1 identical over 8 bases. The CDR3 consists of 13 residues. Germline trimming cut 8 bases from V and 1 base from J; bases unmatched to any gene: 3. Germline assignment: CDR1 SGHTA and CDR2 FQGTGA. CDR3 bases: TGTGCCAGCGGACAGGGCGGGAACACTGAAGCTTTCTTT. Its translation is CASGQGGNTEAFF.

The chain recombines TRBV18 with TRBJ1-1; D gene unclear. Per the germline V gene, CDR1 is KGHSH and CDR2 is LQKENI. V was shortened by 0 bases and J by 2 bases, with 10 bases between the two germline ends. This CDR3 has 15 amino acids. The CDR3: CASSPPEALNTEAFF. DNA of the CDR3: TGTGCCAGCTCACCACCGGAGGCCCTTAACACTGAAGCTTTCTTT.

The J gene is TRBJ1-1, the V gene TRBV7-9; D is uncertain. The CDR3 extends over 15 amino acids. Per germline, CDR1 SEHNR and CDR2 FQNEAQ (reference sequence). V was pared by 5 bases and J by 2 bases, with 15 bases between. Written as DNA, the CDR3 is TGTGCCAGCAGCACCACAGACACCCCCAACACTGAAGCTTTCTTT. Its translation is CASSTTDTPNTEAFF.